These T cell receptor beta chains were read from a single sample in a study of metastatic and nonmetastatic thyroid tumors. TCRdb reassembled clones from the PCR reads with MiXCR. The sample shows around 13,000 clones, 20% to 25% of them seen only once. The specimen sequenced was blood. The receptors come from a female donor with papillary thyroid cancer or a benign thyroid nodule (not recorded which). Some clones in this sample may be carry-over from other donors' samples. The CDR3 runs from the conserved cysteine through the conserved F or W. Fields, in order: clone size, V gene, D gene, J gene, CDR3 protein, CDR3 DNA. The D gene is left open where the match is weak. Not every row has a clone size; where given, it reads once, few, many or a size class.

.	TRBV5-1	TRBD2	TRBJ2-2	CASSLQSGGNTGELFF	TGCGCCAGCAGCCTCCAGAGCGGGGGGAACACCGGGGAGCTGTTTTTT
medium-sized	TRBV6-2/TRBV6-3	.	TRBJ2-1	CASSHILGYEQFF	TGTGCCAGCAGTCATATCCTGGGGTACGAGCAGTTCTTC
many	TRBV5-1	.	TRBJ2-7	CASQQTGQSSYEQYF	TGCGCCAGCCAGCAGACTGGGCAGAGCTCCTACGAGCAGTACTTC
.	TRBV20-1	.	TRBJ2-1	CSRDPRRMGDEQFF	TGCAGCCGGGATCCAAGGAGGATGGGGGATGAGCAGTTCTTC
.	TRBV25-1	.	TRBJ2-7	CASSEWGQGGVDVQYF	TGTGCCAGCAGTGAATGGGGCCAGGGCGGGGTGGACGTGCAGTACTTC
few	TRBV10-3	TRBD2	TRBJ2-7	CAISASPSGSRHEQYF	TGTGCCATCAGTGCCTCTCCGAGCGGGAGTAGGCACGAGCAGTACTTC
many	TRBV4-1	.	TRBJ2-2	CASSHMGNTGELFF	TGCGCCAGCAGCCACATGGGAAACACCGGGGAGCTGTTTTTT
medium-sized	TRBV28	.	TRBJ2-1	CASRALGLGPYNEQFF	TGTGCCAGCAGGGCCCTCGGTTTGGGGCCCTACAATGAGCAGTTCTTC
medium-sized	TRBV2	TRBD1	TRBJ2-7	CASNWNRGQDEQYF	TGTGCCAGCAATTGGAACAGGGGGCAGGACGAGCAGTACTTC
large	TRBV27	.	TRBJ1-6	CASSLNRVSPLHF	TGTGCCAGCAGTTTGAACAGGGTTTCACCCCTCCACTTT
many	TRBV20-1	TRBD1	TRBJ1-1	CSALYRGNTEAFF	TGCAGTGCGCTATACAGGGGGAACACTGAAGCTTTCTTT
many	TRBV13	.	TRBJ1-2	CASSLDHRDRHYGYTF	TGTGCCAGCAGCTTAGACCACAGGGATCGGCACTATGGCTACACCTTC
many	TRBV18	TRBD2	TRBJ2-1	CASSSGLAGNEQFF	TGTGCCAGCTCATCGGGACTAGCGGGTAATGAGCAGTTCTTC
many	TRBV20-1	.	TRBJ2-3	CSALGQGKTDTQYF	TGCAGTGCTCTCGGGCAGGGGAAGACAGATACGCAGTATTTT
few	TRBV12-3/TRBV12-4	TRBD2	TRBJ2-7	CASSFVGTSGSYEQYF	TGTGCCAGCAGTTTCGTGGGGACTAGCGGCTCCTACGAGCAGTACTTC
medium-sized	TRBV30	TRBD2	TRBJ2-3	CAWSLAGTDTQYF	TGTGCCTGGAGTCTAGCGGGCACAGATACGCAGTATTTT
.	TRBV20-1	TRBD1	TRBJ2-7	CSAERTGAPYEQYF	TGCAGTGCTGAACGGACAGGTGCTCCTTACGAGCAGTACTTC
many	TRBV19	.	TRBJ1-1	CASSIVAGHLNTEAFF	TGTGCCAGTAGTATAGTCGCCGGACACCTTAACACTGAAGCTTTCTTT
medium-sized	TRBV12-3/TRBV12-4	.	TRBJ2-1	CASSAPYNEQFF	TGTGCCAGCAGCGCACCCTACAATGAGCAGTTCTTC
many	TRBV9	.	TRBJ1-4	CASSVVGGKLFF	TGTGCCAGCAGCGTAGTCGGGGGAAAACTGTTTTTT
few	TRBV24-1	.	TRBJ2-3	CATSASSVGVADTQYF	TGTGCCACCAGTGCATCTAGCGTGGGGGTAGCAGATACGCAGTATTTT
many	TRBV11-2	.	TRBJ2-5	CASSPRVETQYF	TGTGCCAGCAGCCCTAGGGTAGAGACCCAGTACTTC
few	TRBV6-2/TRBV6-3	.	TRBJ1-2	CASTIYKGGFLLNYGYTF	TGTGCCAGCACCATTTACAAGGGTGGATTTCTCCTTAACTATGGCTACACCTTC
many	TRBV12-3/TRBV12-4	TRBD2	TRBJ2-1	CASSPGLAGGPMNNEQFF	TGTGCCAGCAGTCCGGGACTAGCGGGAGGGCCCATGAACAATGAGCAGTTCTTC
few	TRBV6-1	TRBD2	TRBJ2-2	CASSEGLARAGELFF	TGTGCCAGCAGTGAGGGACTAGCGAGGGCCGGGGAGCTGTTTTTT
few	TRBV18	TRBD1	TRBJ2-5	CASSPTGQGQETQYF	TGTGCCAGCTCACCAACGGGACAGGGACAAGAGACCCAGTACTTT
.	TRBV2	.	TRBJ1-1	CASSGDEVTEAFF	TGTGCCAGCAGCGGTGACGAGGTCACTGAAGCTTTCTTT
.	TRBV12-3/TRBV12-4	TRBD2	TRBJ2-1	CARSLTSGADYEKFF	TGTGCCAGAAGTCTGACTAGCGGGGCCGACTATGAGAAGTTCTTC
many	TRBV19	.	TRBJ1-4	CASSIYRKENEKLFF	TGTGCCAGTAGTATCTATCGGAAGGAGAATGAAAAACTGTTTTTT
few	TRBV6-2/TRBV6-3	TRBD1	TRBJ2-1	CASSSWTGSSYNEQFF	TGTGCCAGCAGTTCCTGGACAGGGAGCTCCTACAATGAGCAGTTCTTC
.	TRBV20-1	.	TRBJ2-3	CSARTAAGSTDTQYF	TGCAGTGCTAGAACCGCGGCGGGGTCCACAGATACGCAGTATTTT
.	TRBV18	.	TRBJ1-5	CASSPTVDQPQHF	TGTGCCAGCTCACCAACGGTTGATCAGCCCCAGCATTTT
.	TRBV4-1	.	TRBJ2-7	CASSQADGSAYEQYF	TGCGCCAGCAGCCAAGCGGACGGAAGCGCCTACGAGCAGTACTTC
.	TRBV30	.	TRBJ1-3	CAWSVGQGTGSGNTIYF	TGTGCCTGGAGTGTAGGGCAGGGCACTGGTTCGGGAAACACCATATATTTT
many	TRBV20-1	.	TRBJ1-1	CSATWGVGAFF	TGCAGTGCTACCTGGGGGGTGGGTGCTTTCTTT
many	TRBV9	.	TRBJ1-1	CASSVDEGSWTEAFF	TGTGCCAGCAGCGTTGACGAGGGGAGTTGGACTGAAGCTTTCTTT
medium-sized	TRBV6-5	TRBD1	TRBJ1-6	CASSYTGQGNSPLHF	TGTGCCAGCAGTTACACGGGACAGGGTAATTCACCCCTCCACTTT
many	TRBV24-1	TRBD2	TRBJ2-3	CATSSTGTSGSHKDTQYF	TGTGCCACCTCATCTACCGGGACTAGCGGGAGCCATAAAGATACGCAGTATTTT
few	TRBV24-1	.	TRBJ2-1	CATSDTGTNPYNEQFF	TGTGCCACCAGTGACACCGGGACAAACCCCTACAATGAGCAGTTCTTC
.	TRBV5-6	.	TRBJ2-1	CASSLLSPYEQFF	TGTGCCAGCAGCTTGTTATCGCCGTATGAGCAGTTCTTC
many	TRBV4-2	TRBD2	TRBJ2-1	CASSQDLSAGGNEQFF	TGTGCCAGCAGCCAAGATTTATCCGCGGGAGGTAATGAGCAGTTCTTC
medium-sized	TRBV19	TRBD1	TRBJ2-7	CASSPGQGASYEQYF	TGTGCCAGTAGCCCGGGACAGGGGGCCTCCTACGAGCAGTACTTC
medium-sized	TRBV19	.	TRBJ1-5	CASTADPNQPQHF	TGTGCCAGTACCGCAGATCCCAATCAGCCCCAGCATTTT
.	TRBV19	.	TRBJ1-5	CASGDGPPQHF	TGTGCCAGTGGGGACGGGCCGCCCCAGCATTTT
once	TRBV5-1	TRBD1	TRBJ2-7	CASSLLGTGDEQYF	TGCGCCAGCAGCTTGTTAGGGACAGGGGATGAGCAGTACTTC
many	TRBV5-1	TRBD2	TRBJ2-3	CASSLGGGAPDTQYF	TGCGCCAGCAGCTTGGGCGGGGGGGCCCCAGATACGCAGTATTTT
.	TRBV6-2/TRBV6-3	.	TRBJ2-1	CASSWGGINNEQFF	TGTGCCAGCAGTTGGGGCGGGATAAACAATGAGCAGTTCTTC
.	TRBV20-1	.	TRBJ1-5	CSARGQLNQPQHF	TGCAGTGCTAGAGGACAGCTAAATCAGCCCCAGCATTTT
few	TRBV6-1	TRBD1	TRBJ2-3	CATQGAVTDTQYF	TGTGCCACCCAGGGGGCTGTGACAGATACGCAGTATTTT
.	TRBV9	TRBD2	TRBJ2-1	CASSAPASGRWRGGYNEQFF	TGTGCCAGCAGCGCACCAGCCAGCGGGAGGTGGCGGGGGGGTTACAATGAGCAGTTCTTC
few	TRBV10-3	.	TRBJ1-2	CASLTPGLRGYTF	TGTGCCAGCCTGACACCGGGACTCCGTGGCTACACCTTC
.	TRBV12-3/TRBV12-4	.	TRBJ1-3	CASRADSYSGNTIYF	TGTGCCAGCAGGGCTGACAGCTACTCTGGAAACACCATATATTTT
.	TRBV2	TRBD1	TRBJ2-1	CASIPGDRGGNEQFF	TGCGCCAGCATCCCTGGGGACAGGGGTGGCAATGAGCAGTTCTTC
many	TRBV20-1	.	TRBJ1-6	CSARVGSPLHF	TGCAGTGCTAGAGTGGGTTCACCCCTCCACTTT
.	TRBV5-1	.	TRBJ2-4	CASSPTLGGSKNIQYF	TGCGCCAGCAGCCCTACACTAGGGGGGTCGAAAAACATTCAGTACTTC
medium-sized	TRBV5-1	.	TRBJ2-7	CASSLANGGSRGYEQYF	TGCGCCAGCAGCTTGGCCAATGGAGGATCGAGAGGGTACGAGCAGTACTTC
medium-sized	TRBV12-3/TRBV12-4	TRBD1	TRBJ1-2	CASSLGQGGYTF	TGTGCCAGCAGTTTAGGACAGGGTGGCTACACCTTC
.	TRBV5-1	.	TRBJ1-1	CASRGSMNTEAFF	TGCGCCAGCAGAGGGTCCATGAACACTGAAGCTTTCTTT
many	TRBV20-1	TRBD2	TRBJ2-1	CSAKPGLAVYNEQFF	TGCAGTGCTAAACCGGGACTAGCGGTTTACAATGAGCAGTTCTTC